The rows below give T cell receptor beta chains drawn from one sample of a study of TIL therapy for anti-PD-1-resistant metastatic lung cancer. TCRdb keeps only in-frame clones here, not all; method: immunoSEQ multiplex PCR. The repertoire holds some 57,000 clones, with over 75% as singletons. This material consisted of blood, taken at baseline. Receptors were obtained from a person aged 25-85 years with non-small cell lung cancer. CDR3s include the opening cysteine and the closing phenylalanine or tryptophan.

j_gene: TRBJ2-6; v_gene: TRBV21-1; CDR3aa: CASSTPEHLILSGANVLTF
j_gene: TRBJ1-1; v_gene: TRBV19; CDR3aa: CASTLKAPGVAYNTEAFF
j_gene: TRBJ2-2; v_gene: TRBV5-1; CDR3aa: CASSADSSGELFF
j_gene: TRBJ2-1; v_gene: TRBV28; CDR3aa: CASRSPQFF
j_gene: TRBJ2-1; v_gene: TRBV5-4; CDR3aa: CASSLGGTEVYNEQFF
j_gene: TRBJ1-4; v_gene: TRBV28; CDR3aa: CASSLYAGGYEKLFF
j_gene: TRBJ2-7; v_gene: TRBV7-8; CDR3aa: CASSPELAGGIYEQYF
j_gene: TRBJ2-3; v_gene: TRBV6-1; CDR3aa: CASSGIPGVWGTDTQYF
j_gene: TRBJ1-2; v_gene: TRBV29-1; CDR3aa: CSAGGPGGPVAAYGYTF
j_gene: TRBJ2-3; v_gene: TRBV4-1; CDR3aa: CASSQDLRGGPRRPSTDTQYF
j_gene: TRBJ1-2; v_gene: TRBV5-4; CDR3aa: CASSYGDSYGYTF
j_gene: TRBJ2-7; v_gene: TRBV28; CDR3aa: CASRGQPTYEQYF
j_gene: TRBJ1-2; v_gene: TRBV5-1; CDR3aa: CASSFNGGPNYGYTF
j_gene: TRBJ1-6; v_gene: TRBV5-1; CDR3aa: CASSLVQGAWSPLHF
j_gene: TRBJ2-1; v_gene: TRBV7-9; CDR3aa: CASSPRTGARNTGNEQFF
j_gene: TRBJ2-1; v_gene: TRBV5-6; CDR3aa: CASSPRLGGWNEQFF
j_gene: TRBJ1-1; v_gene: TRBV5-1; CDR3aa: CASSSIQGRTEAFF
j_gene: TRBJ2-3; v_gene: TRBV28; CDR3aa: CASRLRGLGTDTQYF
j_gene: TRBJ2-1; v_gene: TRBV4-1; CDR3aa: CASSQDFQRGGHNEQFF
j_gene: TRBJ2-1; v_gene: TRBV7-2; CDR3aa: CASLGGAQNEQFF
j_gene: TRBJ1-6; v_gene: TRBV28; CDR3aa: CASRAGSSYNSPLHF
j_gene: TRBJ1-1; v_gene: TRBV5-1; CDR3aa: CASSSWEMNTEAFF